The rows below give T cell receptor beta chains drawn from one sample of a study of monozygotic twins with cystic fibrosis. The assay was immunoSEQ multiplex PCR, and TCRdb's table has in-frame clones only and misses some. Among around 36,000 clones listed, approximately 70% were seen once. Sequenced sample: blood. These receptors were collected from a girl aged 5 to 17 with cystic fibrosis. The CDR3 runs from the conserved cysteine through the conserved F or W. The order of the fields is clone size, D gene, J gene, V gene, CDR3 protein, CDR3 DNA. A D gene is named only where the DNA matches it firmly. Size is omitted from some rows. Given values are once, few, many or a class for expanded clones.

>-|TRBD2|TRBJ2-1|TRBV4-1
CASSQVNGLAGVNEQFF
TGCGCCAGCAGCCAAGTAAATGGACTAGCGGGAGTCAATGAGCAGTTCTTC
>-|-|TRBJ2-5|TRBV2
CASRWRTDPQETQYF
TGTGCCAGCAGATGGCGGACGGACCCACAAGAGACCCAGTACTTC
>few|-|TRBJ1-4|TRBV18
CASSPRWDEKLFF
TGTGCCAGCTCACCACGATGGGATGAAAAACTGTTTTTT
>-|-|TRBJ2-4|TRBV18
CASSPGDGAKNIQYF
TGTGCCAGCTCACCAGGGGATGGGGCCAAAAACATTCAGTACTTC
>-|-|TRBJ1-5|TRBV7-2
CASSLTAGVGQPQHF
TGTGCCAGCAGCTTAACGGCAGGGGTAGGTCAGCCCCAGCATTTT
>-|-|TRBJ1-2|TRBV30
CAWSPGHHSIYGYTF
TGTGCCTGGAGCCCGGGACACCACTCTATCTATGGCTACACCTTC
>-|TRBD2|TRBJ2-2|TRBV15
CATSRASGRALGELFF
TGTGCCACCAGCAGAGCTAGCGGGAGGGCCTTAGGGGAGCTGTTTTTT
>-|TRBD2|TRBJ2-2|TRBV19
CASSIEGTSGTNTGELFF
TGTGCCAGTAGTATTGAGGGGACTAGCGGAACGAACACCGGGGAGCTGTTTTTT
>few|TRBD2|TRBJ2-1|TRBV4-3
CASSHPGLHNEQFF
TGCGCCAGCAGCCACCCGGGACTACACAATGAGCAGTTCTTC
>-|-|TRBJ2-5|TRBV2
CASSERLPGETQYF
TGTGCCAGCAGTGAGCGGCTACCTGGGGAGACCCAGTACTTC
>-|TRBD2|TRBJ2-3|TRBV9
CASSLAGFADTQYF
TGTGCCAGCAGCTTAGCGGGATTTGCAGATACGCAGTATTTT
>-|TRBD2|TRBJ2-1|TRBV7-9
CASSLREGPHEQFF
TGTGCCAGCAGCTTGCGGGAGGGCCCCCATGAGCAGTTCTTC
>-|TRBD2|TRBJ2-7|TRBV28
CASSFTGEGYEQYF
TGTGCCAGCAGTTTTACGGGGGAGGGGTACGAGCAGTACTTC
>-|-|TRBJ1-1|TRBV5-1
CASSLVGVEAFF
TGCGCCAGCAGCTTGGTGGGGGTTGAAGCTTTCTTT
>-|-|TRBJ1-2|TRBV7-2
CASSLGAGDGYTF
TGTGCCAGCAGCTTAGGGGCAGGGGATGGCTACACCTTC
>few|-|TRBJ1-2|TRBV4-1
CASSQDGGVHGYGYTF
TGCGCCAGCAGCCAAGATGGCGGGGTCCACGGCTATGGCTACACCTTC
>-|TRBD1|TRBJ2-7|TRBV6-1
CASSERGQGAGYEQYF
TGTGCCAGCAGTGAAAGAGGGCAGGGGGCTGGGTACGAGCAGTACTTC
>-|TRBD1|TRBJ1-2|TRBV6-1
CASSEGDAGGSGYTF
TGTGCCAGCAGTGAAGGGGACGCAGGGGGCAGTGGCTACACCTTC
>-|-|TRBJ2-7|TRBV19
CASSAWTLPSSYEQYF
TGTGCCAGTAGTGCCTGGACTCTTCCTAGCTCCTACGAGCAGTACTTC
>-|-|TRBJ2-3|TRBV1
CTSSQEFRREGHDTQYF
TGCACCAGCAGCCAAGAATTTAGGCGGGAGGGCCACGATACGCAGTATTTT
>-|TRBD2|TRBJ2-1|TRBV30
CAWSAPGLAGVMQFF
TGTGCCTGGAGTGCCCCGGGACTAGCGGGAGTAATGCAGTTCTTC
>-|-|TRBJ1-4|TRBV19
CASSIAQGSGEKLFF
TGTGCCAGTAGTATCGCCCAGGGGTCGGGTGAAAAACTGTTTTTT
>-|TRBD1|TRBJ1-2|TRBV6-5
CASSYSGTALKGYTF
TGTGCCAGCAGTTACTCCGGGACAGCCCTAAAGGGCTACACCTTC
>-|-|TRBJ2-7|TRBV2
CASNVDASSYEQYF
TGTGCCAGCAATGTGGACGCAAGCTCCTACGAGCAGTACTTC
>-|TRBD1|TRBJ2-2|TRBV4-1
CASSQAGTGRTGELFF
TGCGCCAGCAGCCAGGCCGGGACAGGGCGAACCGGGGAGCTGTTTTTT
>-|-|TRBJ1-4|TRBV9
CASGGVRWGEKLFF
TGTGCCAGCGGAGGAGTACGCTGGGGGGAAAAACTGTTTTTT
>-|TRBD2|TRBJ2-1|TRBV18
CASSRPGLAGNNEQFF
TGTGCCAGCTCGAGGCCGGGACTAGCGGGAAACAATGAGCAGTTCTTC
>few|-|TRBJ1-2|TRBV2
CASSEWGSTNYGYTF
TGTGCCAGCAGTGAATGGGGATCAACTAACTATGGCTACACCTTC
>-|TRBD2|TRBJ2-1|TRBV9
CASSVGLAGWEQFF
TGTGCCAGCAGCGTAGGGCTAGCGGGTTGGGAGCAGTTCTTC
>-|-|TRBJ1-2|TRBV5-1
CASSQTQGFGYTF
TGCGCCAGCAGCCAGACACAGGGCTTTGGCTACACCTTC
>-|TRBD2|TRBJ2-2|TRBV5-1
CASRLALNTGELFF
TGCGCCAGCCGACTAGCGTTGAACACCGGGGAGCTGTTTTTT
>-|TRBD2|TRBJ2-5|TRBV10-3
CASSSGLAGAGETQYF
TGTGCCAGCAGCTCGGGACTAGCGGGAGCGGGTGAGACCCAGTACTTC
>-|-|TRBJ2-1|TRBV28
CASRPTGPSVSTAFRGNEQFF
TGTGCCAGCAGACCCACAGGACCTAGTGTATCCACTGCATTTCGGGGCAATGAGCAGTTCTTC
>-|-|TRBJ2-5|TRBV5-8
CASSPWAETQYF
TGTGCCAGCAGCCCCTGGGCGGAGACCCAGTACTTC
>once|TRBD1|TRBJ2-1|TRBV6-1
CASSPRTGSYNEQFF
TGTGCCAGCAGTCCCCGGACAGGCTCCTACAATGAGCAGTTCTTC
>-|TRBD1|TRBJ2-5|TRBV7-7
CASSHTGQNQETQYF
TGTGCTAGCAGCCACACGGGACAGAACCAAGAGACCCAGTACTTC
>few|TRBD1|TRBJ2-1|TRBV7-9
CASATPRDSYNEQFF
TGTGCCAGCGCCACACCCCGGGACAGCTACAATGAGCAGTTCTTC